Below are 17 T cell receptor beta chains sequenced from a single sample in a study of blood T cell repertoires in COVID-19. Some clones are missing from TCRdb's copy, which holds only in-frame ones; the method was immunoSEQ multiplex PCR. The sample contains about 370,000 clones, just under 90% of which appear only once. The specimen was PBMCs or T cells enriched from blood (not recorded which). The receptors originated from a woman aged 30 to 39 who had recovered from COVID-19.

V and J are TRBV2 and TRBJ2-1; 8 nucleotides align to TRBD2. V gave up 2 bases and J gave up 5 bases; unmatched junction bases: 14. This CDR3 contains 18 residues. In germline, CDR1 is SNHLY, CDR2 FYNNEI. The CDR3 DNA sequence: TGTGCCAGCAGTGAACCCGCCCAGCGGGGGCCCCATAACAATGAGCAGTTCTTC. The encoded protein is CASSEPAQRGPHNNEQFF.

The rearrangement links TRBV27 to TRBJ1-2; TRBD1 matches at 8 bases. Per the germline V gene, CDR1 is MNHEY and CDR2 is SMNVEV (reference sequence). This CDR3 is built from 13 residues. V shed 7 bases, J shed 6 bases, and the junction held 7 bases outside the gene matches. DNA for the CDR3: TGTGCCAGCAACTCAGGGGGCCCTCATGGCTACACCTTC. Its translation: CASNSGGPHGYTF.

The chain links TRBV6-5 to TRBJ1-3, with 7 bases lining up with TRBD1. With V trimmed by 7 bases and J by 0 bases, 3 bases remained unmatched. The germline CDR1 and CDR2 sequences are MNHEY and SVGAGI. The CDR3 contains 14 residues. The CDR3 reads CASTGDSSGNTIYF. The CDR3 DNA reads TGTGCCAGCACGGGGGACAGCTCTGGAAACACCATATATTTT.

The chain has TRBV9 and TRBJ2-2; 8 bases fit TRBD2. The germline gives CDR1 SGDLS, CDR2 YYNGEE. The CDR3 runs 15 residues. V lost 4 bases and J lost 5; bases outside the gene matches: 7. The CDR3 DNA sequence: TGTGCCAGCAGCATTACGGGAGGGGGTACCGGGGAGCTGTTTTTT. Translating it yields CASSITGGGTGELFF.

The V and J genes are TRBV7-9 and TRBJ2-7; 8 bases agree with TRBD1. The junction had 7 bases not matched to a gene; V was cut back by 5 bases and J by 4 bases. This CDR3 spans 14 amino acids. Germline V gives CDR1 SEHNR, CDR2 FQNEAQ (reference sequence). DNA of the CDR3: TGTGCCAGCAGCCCTACAGGGGGGAATTACGAGCAGTACTTC. Amino acids: CASSPTGGNYEQYF.

The V call is TRBV20-1, the J call TRBJ1-4; D is undetermined. The CDR3 runs 13 residues. Trimming took off 3 bases at V and 5 bases at J, with 10 bases between the two ends. Germline lookup yields CDR1 DFQATT and CDR2 SNEGSKA (reference sequence). This CDR3 is CSASLGGNEKLFF. CDR3 nucleotide sequence: TGCAGTGCTAGTTTGGGAGGCAATGAAAAACTGTTTTTT.

This rearrangement joins TRBV6-2 or TRBV6-3 to TRBJ2-3; 8 bases are shared with TRBD2. Germline-derived CDR1 and CDR2 are MNHEY and SVGEGT. The CDR3 has 19 amino acids. Losses at the gene ends were 5 bases for V and 0 bases for J; bases not matched to a gene: 16. In nucleotides, the CDR3 is TGTGCCAGCAGTCCCTTCCCCGGACTAGCTGGCGCTAGCACAGATACGCAGTATTTT. It encodes CASSPFPGLAGASTDTQYF.

In nucleotides, the CDR3 is TGTGCCAGCAGCGAGTTCCCGGGACTAGCGGGGGGGAACACCGGGGAGCTGTTTTTT. Protein product: CASSEFPGLAGGNTGELFF. The chain carries TRBV6-2 or TRBV6-3 and TRBJ2-2, with 15 nucleotides matching TRBD2. V lost 6 bases to trimming and J lost 1 base; unmatched junction nucleotides: 9. This CDR3 is 19 amino acids long. Germline V gene sequence: CDR1 MNHEY, CDR2 SVGEGT.

The chain carries TRBV29-1 and TRBJ2-1; 7 bases map to TRBD2. This CDR3 contains 18 residues. Germline V gene sequence: CDR1 SQVTM, CDR2 ANQGSEA. The J segment lost 0 bases and the V segment lost 2 bases, leaving 13 bases of the junction unmatched. The CDR3 protein is CSVELGTVAGTSYNEQFF. CDR3 DNA sequence: TGCAGCGTTGAATTAGGTACGGTAGCGGGCACCTCCTACAATGAGCAGTTCTTC.

The V gene is TRBV27, the J gene TRBJ1-1, with 9 bases fitting TRBD1. Germline V gene sequence: CDR1 MNHEY, CDR2 SMNVEV (reference sequence). CDR3 size: 12 residues. V trimming: 9 bases; J trimming: 5 bases; junction bases outside the gene matches: 4. The CDR3 sequence: CARGTGRTEAFF. The CDR3 DNA sequence: TGTGCCAGAGGGACAGGGAGGACTGAAGCTTTCTTT.

V and J are TRBV7-9 and TRBJ2-7; D may be TRBD1 (6 bases). Trimming took 1 base from V and 5 from J, leaving 9 bases between them. Germline values: CDR1 SEHNR, CDR2 FQNEAQ (reference sequence). The CDR3 totals 13 residues. Written as DNA, the CDR3 is TGTGCCAGCAGCTTAGGCAGGGGCAACGAGCAGTACTTC. Its translation is CASSLGRGNEQYF.

This rearrangement joins TRBV29-1 to TRBJ2-7; D is perhaps TRBD2 (6 bases). This CDR3 comprises 12 residues. Germline values: CDR1 SQVTM, CDR2 ANQGSEA. V gave up 4 bases and J gave up 2 bases, with 9 bases separating them. The CDR3 here is CSVVGGPYEQYF. CDR3 DNA: TGCAGCGTTGTGGGGGGTCCCTACGAGCAGTACTTC.

The rearrangement uses TRBV19 and TRBJ1-5, with 7 bases that match TRBD1. The length of the CDR3 is 17 residues. After removal of 2 bases from V and 4 bases from J, the junction contained 11 bases not matched to a gene. The germline CDR1 and CDR2 sequences are LNHDA and SQIVND (reference sequence). CDR3 protein: CASSIQGGGKGNQPQHF. The CDR3 nucleotides read TGTGCCAGTAGTATACAAGGAGGGGGCAAAGGGAATCAGCCCCAGCATTTT.

The chain links TRBV7-3 to TRBJ2-2; 12 bases fit TRBD2. Germline CDR1 reads SGHTA; CDR2 reads FQGTGA. CDR3 length: 17 amino acids. V lost 4 bases to trimming and J lost 6 bases; unmatched junction nucleotides: 9. In DNA form, the CDR3 reads TGTGCCAGCAGCTCCTCACGACTAGCGGGAGTTTCCGGGGAGCTGTTTTTT. Translating gives CASSSSRLAGVSGELFF.

The J gene is TRBJ1-2, the V gene TRBV2; TRBD1 matches at 7 bases. Germline V gene sequence: CDR1 SNHLY, CDR2 FYNNEI. The length of the CDR3 is 17 residues. V gave up 4 bases and J gave up 4 bases; unmatched junction bases: 15. In DNA, the CDR3 is TGTGCCAGCAGTGGCCGACAGGGTAGCAGAGGGTTCTATGGCTACACCTTC. Its protein is CASSGRQGSRGFYGYTF.

This sequence joins TRBV4-3 and TRBJ1-2, with D possibly matching TRBD1 (6 bases). The CDR3 totals 15 residues. Germline assignment: CDR1 LGHNA and CDR2 YSLEER. V lost 0 bases to trimming and J lost 8 bases, with 16 bases between them. CDR3 loop: CASSQDGGATDGYTF. Written as DNA, the CDR3 is TGCGCCAGCAGCCAAGATGGGGGGGCGACAGACGGCTACACCTTC.

The gene calls are TRBV6-5 and TRBJ1-5; D remains ambiguous. V lost 0 bases, J lost 4 bases, and 4 bases lay in between. The CDR3 is 13 amino acids. Per the germline V gene, CDR1 is MNHEY and CDR2 is SVGAGI. In DNA form, the CDR3 reads TGTGCCAGCAGTTACTCGAGGAATCAGCCCCAGCATTTT. Protein product: CASSYSRNQPQHF.